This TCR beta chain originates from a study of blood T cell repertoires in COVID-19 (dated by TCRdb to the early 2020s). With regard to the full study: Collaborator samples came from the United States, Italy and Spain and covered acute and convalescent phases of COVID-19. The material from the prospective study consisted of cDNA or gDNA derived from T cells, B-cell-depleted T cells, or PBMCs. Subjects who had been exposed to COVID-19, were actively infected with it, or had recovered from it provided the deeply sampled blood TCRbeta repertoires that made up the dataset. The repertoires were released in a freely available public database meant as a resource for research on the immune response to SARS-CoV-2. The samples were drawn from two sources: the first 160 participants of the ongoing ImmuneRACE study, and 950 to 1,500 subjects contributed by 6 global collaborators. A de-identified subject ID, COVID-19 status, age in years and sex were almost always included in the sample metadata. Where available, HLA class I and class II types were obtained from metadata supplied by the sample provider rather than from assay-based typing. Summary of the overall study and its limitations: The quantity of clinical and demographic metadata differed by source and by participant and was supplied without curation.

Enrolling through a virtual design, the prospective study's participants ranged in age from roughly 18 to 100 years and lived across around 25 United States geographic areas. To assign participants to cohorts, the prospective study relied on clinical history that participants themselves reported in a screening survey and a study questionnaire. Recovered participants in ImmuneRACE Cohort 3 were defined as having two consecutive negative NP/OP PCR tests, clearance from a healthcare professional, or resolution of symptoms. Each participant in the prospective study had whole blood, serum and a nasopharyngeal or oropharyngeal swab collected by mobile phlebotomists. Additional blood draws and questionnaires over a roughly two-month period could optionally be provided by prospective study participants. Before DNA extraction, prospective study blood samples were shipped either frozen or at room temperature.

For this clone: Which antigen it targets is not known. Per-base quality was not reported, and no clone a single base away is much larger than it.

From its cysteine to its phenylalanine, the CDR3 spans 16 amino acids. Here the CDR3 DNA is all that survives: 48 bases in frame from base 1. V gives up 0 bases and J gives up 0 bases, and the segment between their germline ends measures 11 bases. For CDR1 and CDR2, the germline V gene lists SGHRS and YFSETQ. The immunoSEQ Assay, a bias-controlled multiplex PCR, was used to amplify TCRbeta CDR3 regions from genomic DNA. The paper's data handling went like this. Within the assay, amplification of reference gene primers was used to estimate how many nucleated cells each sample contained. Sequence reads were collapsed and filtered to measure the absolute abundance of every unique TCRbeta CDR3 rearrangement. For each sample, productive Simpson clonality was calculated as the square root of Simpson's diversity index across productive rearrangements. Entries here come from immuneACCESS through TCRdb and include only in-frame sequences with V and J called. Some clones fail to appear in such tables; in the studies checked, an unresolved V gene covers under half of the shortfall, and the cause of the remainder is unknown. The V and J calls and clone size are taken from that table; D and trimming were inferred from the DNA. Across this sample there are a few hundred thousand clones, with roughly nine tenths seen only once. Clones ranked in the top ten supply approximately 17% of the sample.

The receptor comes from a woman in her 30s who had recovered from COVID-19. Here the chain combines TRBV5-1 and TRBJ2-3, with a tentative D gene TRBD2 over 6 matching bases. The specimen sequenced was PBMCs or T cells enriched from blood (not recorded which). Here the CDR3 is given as CASSLGGETSTDTQYF. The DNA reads TGCGCCAGCAGCTTGGGCGGGGAGACTAGCACAGATACGCAGTATTTT.